One sample yielded the 21 T cell receptor beta chains listed below, sequenced in a study of T cells after yellow fever vaccination (dated by TCRdb to between 2019 and 2020). Interpreted using the paper, the treatment or condition label stands for: live attenuated yellow fever vaccine strain. Libraries were constructed by 5' RACE. Sequencing was carried out with an Illumina HiSeq 2500. Clones were called with MiXCR by TCRdb after fastp trimmed the public reads at Q25, and only in-frame beta chains were retained. When rows share a CDR3 protein, they turn into one entry using the most common DNA and genes. Across this sample there are approximately 610,000 distinct CDR3 sequences, with about a sixth seen only once. The ten largest clonotypes hold approximately 15% of the sample. Material: PBMCs, obtained roughly 5 days after the first yellow fever vaccination. These receptors all stem from a man between 18 and 35 years old who received the YFV17D yellow fever vaccine.

V and J are TRBV13 and TRBJ2-4; TRBD1 aligns across 7 bases. Germline CDR1 PRHDT, CDR2 FYEKMQ (reference sequence). This CDR3 has 15 amino acids. The V segment lost 4 bases and the J segment 0 bases; nucleotides outside the gene matches: 3. CDR3: CASSSTGTAKNIQYF. Written as DNA, the CDR3 is TGTGCCAGCAGCTCGACAGGGACAGCCAAAAACATTCAGTACTTC.

In its sample, this clonotype was seen a few times. This chain uses TRBV12-3 or TRBV12-4 with TRBJ1-2; D possibly corresponds to TRBD1 (5 bases). V lost 6 bases to trimming and J lost 6 bases, with 29 bases between them. The CDR3 spans 18 residues. CDR3 DNA sequence: TGTGCCAGCAGACCTACCCACTCTTACAGGCCTCTGTGGGATGGCTACACCTTC. This sequence encodes CASRPTHSYRPLWDGYTF.

This clonotype has more than one count but fewer than ten. The J gene is TRBJ1-2, the V gene TRBV6-2 or TRBV6-3; D not certain. CDR1 and CDR2 from the germline V gene are MNHEY and SVGEGT. Trimming left V 3 bases short and J 5 bases short, with 19 bases between. The CDR3 contains 16 residues. The CDR3 nucleotides read TGTGCCAGCAGTTATAAGAGGAGGGCTCTTCGGTATGGCTACACCTTC. Its translation is CASSYKRRALRYGYTF.

This clonotype has ten or more counts. This chain joins TRBV4-3 and TRBJ2-5; maybe TRBD2 (7 bases). This CDR3 has 13 residues. In germline, CDR1 is LGHNA, CDR2 YSLEER. V was shortened by 1 base and J by 5 bases, with 8 bases between the two germline ends. CDR3 sequence reads: CASSQGGGETQYF. Here the CDR3 DNA reads TGCGCCAGCAGCCAAGGGGGGGGCGAGACCCAGTACTTC.

This clonotype was counted a few times. The chain links TRBV27 to TRBJ2-5; D is tentatively TRBD1 or TRBD2 (6 bases each). CDR1 and CDR2 (germline): MNHEY, SMNVEV (reference sequence). Trimming left V 8 bases short and J 5 bases short, with 21 bases between. This CDR3 contains 15 residues. The CDR3 region is CASARGYGGEETQYF. The CDR3 DNA reads TGTGCCAGCGCCCGGGGATACGGGGGCGAGGAGACCCAGTACTTC.

The chain has TRBV5-1 and TRBJ2-5; 7 nucleotides agree with TRBD1. CDR1 and CDR2 (germline): SGHRS, YFSETQ. J was trimmed by 2 bases and V by 6 bases; bases with no gene match: 7. This CDR3 region has 14 residues. CDR3 residues: CASTPWTGQETQYF. DNA for the CDR3: TGCGCCAGCACTCCATGGACAGGTCAAGAGACCCAGTACTTC. Using reference TRBV5-1 and TRBJ2-5 for the parts outside the CDR3, the full variable domain is KAGVTQTPRYLIKTRGQQVTLSCSPISGHRSVSWYQQTPGQGLQFLFEYFSETQRNKGNFPGRFSGRQFSNSRSEMNVSTLELGDSALYLCASTPWTGQETQYFGPGTRLLVL.

This clonotype was recorded a few times. The chain uses TRBV28 and TRBJ2-3; D may be TRBD2 (6 bases). Between the trimmed V and J ends, which lost 6 bases and 4 bases, there was a span of 17 bases. The CDR3 length is 15 residues. Germline-derived CDR1 and CDR2 are MDHEN and SYDVKM. CDR3 loop: CASRGTLGGPDTQYF. The DNA for the CDR3 is TGTGCCAGCAGGGGAACCTTGGGGGGTCCAGATACGCAGTATTTT.

This chain uses TRBV9 with TRBJ1-6; D gene uncertain. CDR1 and CDR2 from the germline V gene are SGDLS and YYNGEE. The CDR3 sequence is 15 residues long. Trimming stripped 0 bases from V and 8 bases from J, with 12 bases between. Here the CDR3 DNA reads TGTGCCAGCAGCGTAGATCTGGGTGGGGATTCACCCCTCCACTTT. Encoded protein: CASSVDLGGDSPLHF.

V and J are TRBV4-1 and TRBJ1-1, with no clear D. Germline V gene sequence: CDR1 MGHRA, CDR2 YSYEKL. The CDR3 runs to 15 residues. V lost 4 bases and J 3 bases, leaving 15 bases between the germline ends. The CDR3 region is CASSLYWVLDTEAFF. CDR3 nucleotides: TGCGCCAGCAGCCTCTATTGGGTTCTCGACACTGAAGCTTTCTTT.

The sample holds a few counts of this clonotype. The J gene is TRBJ2-5, the V gene TRBV10-3, with D uncertain. Germline CDR1 reads ENHRY; CDR2 reads SYGVKD. The CDR3 loop spans 12 amino acids. V dropped 5 bases and J dropped 4 bases, with 8 bases sitting between them. CDR3 sequence: CAISTPGETQYF. CDR3 coding DNA: TGTGCCATCAGTACTCCGGGAGAGACCCAGTACTTC.

V is TRBV9 and J is TRBJ2-5; 7 bases are shared with TRBD1. Germline CDR1 SGDLS, CDR2 YYNGEE. V lost 2 bases and J lost 5; bases outside the gene matches: 3. The CDR3 is made up of 13 amino acids. In nucleotides, the CDR3 is TGTGCCAGCAGCGTCTCACAGGGGGAGACCCAGTACTTC. Protein product: CASSVSQGETQYF.

This chain links TRBV20-1 with TRBJ1-1; D gene ambiguous. The CDR3 loop spans 12 amino acids. The germline V and J ends were trimmed by 2 bases and 7 bases, with 11 bases remaining between them. Germline lookup yields CDR1 DFQATT and CDR2 SNEGSKA (reference sequence). The CDR3: CSARSGGNEAFF. The CDR3 coding sequence is TGCAGTGCTAGATCGGGAGGTAATGAAGCTTTCTTT.

This rearrangement joins TRBV14 to TRBJ2-3, with TRBD1 matching 7 bases. The junction had 13 bases not matched to a gene; V was cut back by 4 bases and J by 6 bases. The CDR3 covers 16 residues. Germline loops: CDR1 SGHDN, CDR2 FVKESK. The CDR3 region is CASSRITTGTTDTQYF. The CDR3 DNA reads TGTGCCAGCAGCCGCATCACGACAGGGACGACGGATACGCAGTATTTT.

This clonotype has only a few counts. The V call is TRBV29-1, the J call TRBJ2-2; possible D gene TRBD2, 6 bases. V dropped 7 bases and J dropped 1 base, with 10 bases sitting between them. Germline V gene data show CDR1 as SQVTM and CDR2 as ANQGSEA. CDR3 length: 13 amino acids. DNA for the CDR3: TGCAGCGGGTGGGGGGTGAACACCGGGGAGCTGTTTTTT. Translation: CSGWGVNTGELFF.

The chain has TRBV7-9 and TRBJ2-1; 7 positions agree with TRBD2. V was clipped by 1 base and J by 8 bases; unmatched bases: 11. This CDR3 is 16 amino acids long. Germline V gene data show CDR1 as SEHNR and CDR2 as FQNEAQ (reference sequence). CDR3 DNA sequence: TGTGCCAGCAGCTTAGAAGCGGGGAGACTTACAGATGAGCAGTTCTTC. The encoded protein is CASSLEAGRLTDEQFF.

CDR3 sequence (DNA): TGTGCCACCAGTGATCGGGGACCCGAGGTAGAGTTCTTC. The encoded protein is CATSDRGPEVEFF. The genes are TRBV24-1 and TRBJ2-1, with D possibly called TRBD1 or TRBD2 (5 bases each). This CDR3 is 13 amino acids long. The V and J ends lost 3 bases and 14 bases respectively, with 16 bases between them. Per the germline V gene, CDR1 is KGHDR and CDR2 is SFDVKD.

A single count supports this clonotype. V usage is TRBV6-2 or TRBV6-3 and J usage is TRBJ2-6, with TRBD1 as a possible D gene (7 bases). Germline CDR1 is MNHEY and CDR2 is SVGEGT. CDR3 length: 21 amino acids. Trimming left V 2 bases short and J 4 bases short, with 27 bases between. CDR3 coding DNA: TGTGCCAGCAGTTACGCGGGACAGATTGGCTTGGGATTCTCCGGGGCCAACGTCCTGACTTTC. Its protein is CASSYAGQIGLGFSGANVLTF.

This chain's CDR3 is CASSVGGANTQYF. DNA of the CDR3: TGTGCCAGCAGCGTCGGGGGGGCTAATACGCAGTATTTT. V and J are TRBV9 and TRBJ2-3, with TRBD2 matching 8 bases. There are 13 residues in the CDR3. Germline lookup yields CDR1 SGDLS and CDR2 YYNGEE. V was pared by 2 bases and J by 7 bases, with 3 bases of the junction left unmatched.

The CDR3 coding sequence is TGTGCCAGCAGCGGCTTCAACACTGAAGCTTTCTTT. The encoded protein is CASSGFNTEAFF. The chain uses TRBV25-1 and TRBJ1-1, with D unresolved. The CDR3 consists of 12 residues. The V gene lost 6 bases and the J gene lost 2 bases, with 7 bases spanning the gap. Germline-derived CDR1 and CDR2 are MGHDK and SYGVNS. Full variable domain (remainder filled in from reference TRBV25-1 and TRBJ1-1): EADIYQTPRYLVIGTGKKITLECSQTMGHDKMYWYQQDPGMELHLIHYSYGVNSTEKGDLSSESTVSRIRTEHFPLTLESARPSHTSQYLCASSGFNTEAFFGQGTRLTVV.

There are a few counts of this clonotype. The chain joins TRBV7-2 to TRBJ2-4; TRBD1 aligns across 7 bases. Germline V gene data show CDR1 as SGHTA and CDR2 as FQGNSA. With 5 bases clipped from V and 2 bases from J, the junction kept 3 bases outside the gene matches. The CDR3 sequence is 14 residues long. The CDR3 loop reads CASSTGVTKNIQYF. For the CDR3, the DNA is TGTGCCAGCAGCACAGGGGTAACCAAAAACATTCAGTACTTC.

This clonotype was counted between two and nine times. This chain connects TRBV4-1 to TRBJ1-2, with D perhaps TRBD1 (6 bases). Germline V gene data show CDR1 as MGHRA and CDR2 as YSYEKL. Trimming took off 1 base at V and 6 bases at J, with 15 bases between the two ends. The CDR3 runs to 15 residues. CDR3 sequence reads: CASSQAPQGINGYTF. Here the CDR3 DNA reads TGCGCCAGCAGCCAAGCCCCACAGGGTATAAATGGCTACACCTTC.